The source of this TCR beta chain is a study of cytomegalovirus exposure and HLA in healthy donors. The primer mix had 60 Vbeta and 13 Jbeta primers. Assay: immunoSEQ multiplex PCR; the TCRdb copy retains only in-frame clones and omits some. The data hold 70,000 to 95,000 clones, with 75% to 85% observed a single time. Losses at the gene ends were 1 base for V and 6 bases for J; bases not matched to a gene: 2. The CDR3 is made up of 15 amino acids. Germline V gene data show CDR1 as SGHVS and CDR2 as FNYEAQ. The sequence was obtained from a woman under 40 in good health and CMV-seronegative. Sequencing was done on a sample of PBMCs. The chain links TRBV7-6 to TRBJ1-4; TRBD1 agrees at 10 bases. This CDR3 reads CASSLGQGAYEKLFF. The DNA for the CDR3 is TGTGCCAGCAGCTTAGGACAGGGGGCTTATGAAAAACTGTTTTTT.